This T cell receptor (beta chain) was captured in a study of blood T cell repertoires in COVID-19. Looking at the study overall: Samples came from the United States, Italy and Spain, spanning acute and convalescent COVID-19. T cells, B-cell-depleted T cells, or PBMCs provided the cDNA or gDNA that served as material.

In the authors' workflow: Reference gene primer amplification gave nucleated cell count estimates. Repertoires were generated with immunoSEQ multiplex PCR, while TCRdb's copy carries only in-frame clones and drops some. Clone size and the V and J calls come from that table; the DNA yielded D and trimming. Among tens of thousands of clones listed, approximately 83% were seen once. Trimming stripped 4 bases from V and 0 bases from J, with 8 bases between. The CDR3 sequence is 14 residues long. Germline V lookup: CDR1 SGHDT, CDR2 YYEEEE. This TCR was recovered from a man aged 65 to 85 with acute or convalescent COVID-19. The sample comprised peripheral blood. The rearrangement joins TRBV5-6 to TRBJ2-1; TRBD2 might be the D (6 bases). The CDR3 protein is CASSPGVSYNEQFF. For the CDR3, the DNA is TGTGCCAGCAGCCCGGGGGTCTCCTACAATGAGCAGTTCTTC.